Each of the 9 T cell receptor beta chains below was sequenced from the same sample in a study of blood T cells in healthy people across ages. A second 7 to 11 cycle PCR used barcoded and J-beta primers. TCRdb reprocessed the 5' RACE reads via MiXCR and lists one record per CDR3 protein. The sample has 1.5 million to 2 million distinct CDR3 sequences; around half are singletons. Sequenced input: blood. The receptor source for this set is a woman aged 40 to 50 in good health.

The gene calls are TRBV28 and TRBJ2-7; 8 nucleotides line up with TRBD1. J lost 3 bases, V lost 10 bases, and 11 bases had no gene match. CDR1 is MDHEN and CDR2 is SYDVKM in the germline V gene. The CDR3 has 14 residues. In DNA, the CDR3 is TGTGCCACCTGCAAGGCAGGGGGCTTCTACGAGCAGTACTTC. Its translation is CATCKAGGFYEQYF. Full variable domain (outside the CDR3, taken from reference TRBV28 and TRBJ2-7): DVKVTQSSRYLVKRTGEKVFLECVQDMDHENMFWYRQDPGLGLRLIYFSYDVKMKEKGDIPEGYSVSREKKERFSLILESASTNQTSMYLCATCKAGGFYEQYFGPGTRLTVT.

The CDR3 sequence: CASSAGQGVTEAFF. The DNA of the CDR3 is TGTGCCAGCAGCGCCGGACAGGGGGTAACTGAAGCTTTCTTT. The rearrangement uses TRBV7-2 and TRBJ1-1; TRBD1 matches 10 bases. The CDR3 extends over 14 amino acids. With 5 bases clipped from V and 5 bases from J, the junction kept 5 bases outside the gene matches. In germline, CDR1 is SGHTA, CDR2 FQGNSA.

The chain is built from TRBV7-9 and TRBJ1-2; no definite D call. V lost 1 base and J 5 bases, leaving 8 bases between the germline ends. Germline CDR1 reads SEHNR; CDR2 reads FQNEAQ (reference sequence). CDR3 length: 13 residues. This CDR3 is CASSLGPYYGYTF. The CDR3 bases are TGTGCCAGCAGCTTAGGACCTTATTATGGCTACACCTTC.

V usage is TRBV21-1 and J usage is TRBJ2-1. TRBV21-1 counts as a pseudogene. CDR3 size: 14 residues. The CDR3 DNA follows: TGTGCCAGCAGCAAAAACACAGCCTACAATGAGCAGTTCTTC. Encoded protein: CASSKNTAYNEQFF.

V is TRBV7-9 and J is TRBJ2-5; 12 bases agree with TRBD1. With V trimmed by 5 bases and J by 13 bases, 8 bases remained unmatched. CDR3 length: 13 residues. Germline V gene data show CDR1 as SEHNR and CDR2 as FQNEAQ (reference sequence). The CDR3 DNA reads as TGTGCCAGCAGCGAAGGGACAGGGGGCATTCGGTACTTC. Its translation is CASSEGTGGIRYF.

This clonotype was detected a few times. V and J are TRBV18 and TRBJ2-3, with D perhaps matching TRBD1 (7 bases). Germline CDR1 KGHSH, CDR2 LQKENI. CDR3 size: 16 residues. The ends were cut back, 6 bases at V and 3 bases at J, with 19 bases in the middle. The CDR3, as DNA: TGTGCCAGCTCCCAGACCGGGGGACAGAGGACAGATACGCAGTATTTT. This gives the protein CASSQTGGQRTDTQYF. The full variable domain, with the rest looked up from reference TRBV18 and TRBJ2-3, is NAGVMQNPRHLVRRRGQEARLRCSPMKGHSHVYWYRQLPEEGLKFMVYLQKENIIDESGMPKERFSAEFPKEGPSILRIQQVVRGDSAAYFCASSQTGGQRTDTQYFGPGTRLTVL.

This clonotype has more than one count but fewer than ten. The chain recombines TRBV24-1 with TRBJ2-1, with TRBD1 identical over 8 bases. Germline CDR1 reads KGHDR; CDR2 reads SFDVKD. Trimming removed 4 bases from V and 5 bases from J; junction bases left unmatched: 6. There are 15 residues in the CDR3. CDR3 in DNA: TGTGCCACCAGTGACACGGACAGGGCAAACAATGAGCAGTTCTTC. Protein product: CATSDTDRANNEQFF.

A single count supports this clonotype. The chain has TRBV28 and TRBJ2-7; TRBD1 agrees at 7 bases. The germline V gene has CDR1 MDHEN and CDR2 SYDVKM. The CDR3 totals 14 residues. Trimming cost V 4 bases and J 4 bases; bases outside gene matches: 7. CDR3 sequence (DNA): TGTGCCAGCAGTTCCTATTACAGGGGTTACGAGCAGTACTTC. Translating it yields CASSSYYRGYEQYF. The variable domain in full, with the rest retrieved from reference TRBV28 and TRBJ2-7, is DVKVTQSSRYLVKRTGEKVFLECVQDMDHENMFWYRQDPGLGLRLIYFSYDVKMKEKGDIPEGYSVSREKKERFSLILESASTNQTSMYLCASSSYYRGYEQYFGPGTRLTVT.

This clonotype was detected many times. This chain joins TRBV5-1 and TRBJ2-5; D is unresolved. V lost 1 base and J lost 3, with 13 bases in between. The CDR3 length is 15 residues. CDR1 and CDR2 from the germline V gene are SGHRS and YFSETQ. In nucleotides, the CDR3 is TGCGCCAGCAGCTTGCAAGGGCCGGTTAAAGAGACCCAGTACTTC. Amino acid sequence: CASSLQGPVKETQYF.